The entry below describes one T cell receptor (beta chain). This sample stems from a study of blood T cell repertoires in COVID-19. Study-level information: The samples span acute and convalescent COVID-19 from the United States, Italy and Spain. The cDNA or gDNA used as material had been derived from T cells, B-cell-depleted T cells, or PBMCs.

As processed by the authors: Scientists estimated how many nucleated cells there were by amplifying reference gene primers. Profiling relied on immunoSEQ multiplex PCR, and the TCRdb table lists in-frame clones only, not all of them. That table is the source of V, J and clone size, and D and trimming were worked out from the DNA. In the table there are fewer than 250,000 clones, around 89% of which are singletons. The sequence derives from a man aged 65-85 years with acute or convalescent COVID-19. Sample: peripheral blood.

In DNA form, the CDR3 reads TGTGCCAGCAGCTCCCAGCGGGGCCGTCGGGCTTTCTTT. As protein: CASSSQRGRRAFF. The V and J genes are TRBV7-3 and TRBJ1-1; D perhaps matches TRBD1 (5 bases). Between the trimmed V and J ends, which lost 4 bases and 11 bases, there was a span of 17 bases. Germline lookup yields CDR1 SGHTA and CDR2 FQGTGA. CDR3 length equals 13 residues.